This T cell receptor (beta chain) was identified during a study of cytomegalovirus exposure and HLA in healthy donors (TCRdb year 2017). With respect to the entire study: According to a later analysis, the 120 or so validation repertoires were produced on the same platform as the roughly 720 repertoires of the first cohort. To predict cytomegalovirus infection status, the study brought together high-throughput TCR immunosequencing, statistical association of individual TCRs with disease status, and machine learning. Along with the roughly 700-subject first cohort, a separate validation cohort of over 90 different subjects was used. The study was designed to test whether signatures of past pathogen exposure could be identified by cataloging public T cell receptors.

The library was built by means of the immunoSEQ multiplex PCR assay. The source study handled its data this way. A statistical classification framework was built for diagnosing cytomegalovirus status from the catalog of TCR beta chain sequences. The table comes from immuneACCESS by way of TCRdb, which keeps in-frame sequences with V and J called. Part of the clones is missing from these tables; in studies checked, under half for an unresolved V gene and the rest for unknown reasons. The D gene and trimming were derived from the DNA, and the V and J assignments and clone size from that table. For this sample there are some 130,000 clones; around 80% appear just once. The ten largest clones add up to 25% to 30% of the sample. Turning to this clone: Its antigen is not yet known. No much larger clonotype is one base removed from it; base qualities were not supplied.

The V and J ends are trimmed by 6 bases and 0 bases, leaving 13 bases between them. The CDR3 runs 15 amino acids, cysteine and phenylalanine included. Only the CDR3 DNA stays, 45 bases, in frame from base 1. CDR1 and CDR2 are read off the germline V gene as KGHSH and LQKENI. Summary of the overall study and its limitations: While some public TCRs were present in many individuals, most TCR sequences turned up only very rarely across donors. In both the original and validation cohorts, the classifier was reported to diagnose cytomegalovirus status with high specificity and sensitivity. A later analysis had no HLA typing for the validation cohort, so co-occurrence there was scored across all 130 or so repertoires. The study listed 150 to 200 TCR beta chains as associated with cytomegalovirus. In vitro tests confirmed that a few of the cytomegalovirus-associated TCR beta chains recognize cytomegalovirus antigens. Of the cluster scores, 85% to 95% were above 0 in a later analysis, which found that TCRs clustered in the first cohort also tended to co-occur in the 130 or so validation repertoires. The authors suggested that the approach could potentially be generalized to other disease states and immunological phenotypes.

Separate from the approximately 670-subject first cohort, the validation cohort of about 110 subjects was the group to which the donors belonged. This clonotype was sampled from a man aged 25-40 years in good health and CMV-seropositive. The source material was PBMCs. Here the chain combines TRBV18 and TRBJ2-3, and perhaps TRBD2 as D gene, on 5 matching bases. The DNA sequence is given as TGTGCCAGCTCTCCCTTGGGAGACAGCACAGATACGCAGTATTTT. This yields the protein CASSPLGDSTDTQYF.